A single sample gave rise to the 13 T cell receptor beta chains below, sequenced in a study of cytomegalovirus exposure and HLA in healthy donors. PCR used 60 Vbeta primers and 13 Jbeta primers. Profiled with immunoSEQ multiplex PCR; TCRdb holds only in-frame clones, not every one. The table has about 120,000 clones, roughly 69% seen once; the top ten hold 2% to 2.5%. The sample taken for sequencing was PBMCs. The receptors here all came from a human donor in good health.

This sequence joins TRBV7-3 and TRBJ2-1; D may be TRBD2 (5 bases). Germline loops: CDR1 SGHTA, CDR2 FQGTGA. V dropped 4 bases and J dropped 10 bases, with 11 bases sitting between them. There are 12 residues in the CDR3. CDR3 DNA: TGTGCCAGCAGCTCGCCCGGGAAAGAGCAGTTCTTC. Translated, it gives CASSSPGKEQFF.

The CDR3 protein is CASSPGGALNTEAFF. CDR3 DNA: TGTGCCAGCAGCCCTGGGGGGGCCCTGAACACTGAAGCTTTCTTT. The rearrangement links TRBV14 to TRBJ1-1; maybe TRBD1 (6 bases). The length of the CDR3 is 15 residues. Germline CDR1 is SGHDN and CDR2 is FVKESK. The ends were cut back, 4 bases at V and 0 bases at J, with 12 bases in the middle.

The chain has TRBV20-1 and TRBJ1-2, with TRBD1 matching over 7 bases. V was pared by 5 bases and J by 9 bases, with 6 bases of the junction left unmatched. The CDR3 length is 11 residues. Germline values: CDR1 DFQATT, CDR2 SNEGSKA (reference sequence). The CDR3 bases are TGCAGTGCTCCAATCAGGGGGAGCTACACCTTC. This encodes CSAPIRGSYTF.

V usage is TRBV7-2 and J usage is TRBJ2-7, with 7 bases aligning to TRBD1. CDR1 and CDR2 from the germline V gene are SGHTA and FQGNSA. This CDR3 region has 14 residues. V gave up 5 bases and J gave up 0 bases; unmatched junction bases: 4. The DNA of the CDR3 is TGTGCCAGCAGCCACGGACAGGACTCCTACGAGCAGTACTTC. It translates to CASSHGQDSYEQYF. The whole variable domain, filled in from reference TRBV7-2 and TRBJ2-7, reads GAGVSQSPSNKVTEKGKDVELRCDPISGHTALYWYRQSLGQGLEFLIYFQGNSAPDKSGLPSDRFSAERTGGSVSTLTIQRTQQEDSAVYLCASSHGQDSYEQYFGPGTRLTVT.

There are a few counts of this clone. CDR3 coding DNA: TGTGCCAGCCACCTCCAGGGGCAGGGTCGGGGTCAGCCCCAGCATTTT. Its protein product is CASHLQGQGRGQPQHF. The rearrangement joins TRBV28 to TRBJ1-5; D possibly corresponds to TRBD1 (6 bases). Trimming removed 8 bases from V and 6 bases from J, with 23 bases in between. CDR1 and CDR2 (germline): MDHEN, SYDVKM. The CDR3 totals 16 residues.

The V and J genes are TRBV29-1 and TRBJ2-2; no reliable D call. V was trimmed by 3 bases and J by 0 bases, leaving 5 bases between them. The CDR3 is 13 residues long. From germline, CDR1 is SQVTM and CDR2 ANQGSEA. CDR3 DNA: TGCAGCGTTGACGCGCCGAACACCGGGGAGCTGTTTTTT. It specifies CSVDAPNTGELFF.

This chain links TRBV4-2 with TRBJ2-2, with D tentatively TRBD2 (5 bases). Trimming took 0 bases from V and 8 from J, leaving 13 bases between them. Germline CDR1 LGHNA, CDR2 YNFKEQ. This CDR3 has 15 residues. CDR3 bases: TGTGCCAGCAGCCAAGAGGCCACTAGGCCAGGGGAGCTGTTTTTT. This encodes CASSQEATRPGELFF.

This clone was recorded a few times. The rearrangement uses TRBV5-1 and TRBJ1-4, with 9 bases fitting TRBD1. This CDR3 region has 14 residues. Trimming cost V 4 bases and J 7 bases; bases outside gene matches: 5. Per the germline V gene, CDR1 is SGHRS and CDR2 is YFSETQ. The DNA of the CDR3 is TGCGCCAGCAGCCTAGACAGGGGGGGTGAAAAACTGTTTTTT. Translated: CASSLDRGGEKLFF.

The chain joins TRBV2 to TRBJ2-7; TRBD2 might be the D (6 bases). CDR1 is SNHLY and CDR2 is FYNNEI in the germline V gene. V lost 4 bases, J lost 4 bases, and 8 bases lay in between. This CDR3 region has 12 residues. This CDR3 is CASSGLGYEQYF. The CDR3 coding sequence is TGTGCCAGCAGTGGACTAGGTTACGAGCAGTACTTC.

This chain's CDR3 is CASSPYGGWGTEAFF. DNA of the CDR3: TGTGCCAGCTCACCATACGGGGGGTGGGGTACTGAAGCTTTCTTT. This chain uses TRBV18 with TRBJ1-1; possibly TRBD1 for D (5 bases). Germline V gene lookup returns CDR1 KGHSH and CDR2 LQKENI. The CDR3 contains 15 residues. Trimming shortened V by 2 bases and J by 5 bases, and 15 bases separated the two germline ends.

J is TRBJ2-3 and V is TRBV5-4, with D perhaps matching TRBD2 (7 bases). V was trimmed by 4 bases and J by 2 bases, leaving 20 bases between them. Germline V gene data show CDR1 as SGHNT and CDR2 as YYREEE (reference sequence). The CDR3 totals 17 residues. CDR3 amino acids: CASSPTLAGALTDTQYF. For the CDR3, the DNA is TGTGCCAGCAGCCCGACCCTGGCGGGGGCCCTCACAGATACGCAGTATTTT.

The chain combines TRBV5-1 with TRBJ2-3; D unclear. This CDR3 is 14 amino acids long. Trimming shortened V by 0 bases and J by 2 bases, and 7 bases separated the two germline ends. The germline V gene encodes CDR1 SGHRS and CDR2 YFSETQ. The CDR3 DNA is TGCGCCAGCAGCTTGGCAGTTGACACAGATACGCAGTATTTT. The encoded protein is CASSLAVDTDTQYF.

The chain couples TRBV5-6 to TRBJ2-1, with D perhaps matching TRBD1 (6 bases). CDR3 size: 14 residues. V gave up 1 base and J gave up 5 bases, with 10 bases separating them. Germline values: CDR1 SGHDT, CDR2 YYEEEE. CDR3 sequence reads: CASSLRGNHNEQFF. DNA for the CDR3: TGTGCCAGCAGCTTGAGGGGGAACCACAATGAGCAGTTCTTC. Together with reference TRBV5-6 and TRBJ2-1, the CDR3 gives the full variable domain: DAGVTQSPTHLIKTRGQQVTLRCSPKSGHDTVSWYQQALGQGPQFIFQYYEEEERQRGNFPDRFSGHQFPNYSSELNVNALLLGDSALYLCASSLRGNHNEQFFGPGTRLTVL.